A selection of T cell receptor beta chains follows, all from one sample in a study of beta chain features in type 1 diabetes. The method was immunoSEQ multiplex PCR; TCRdb's version includes in-frame clones alone and lacks a portion of them. The sample holds about 160,000 clones, about 9.1% seen once. Sequences were obtained from central memory CD4+ T cells from blood. These receptors all come from a woman under 30 in good health. Each CDR3 is given with its conserved first and last residue. The D gene is left open where the match is weak. The listing skips clone size in some rows; elsewhere it reads once, few, many or a size class.

j_gene | abundance | v_gene | d_gene | CDR3aa
TRBJ2-3 | NA | TRBV7-9 | TRBD2 | CASSFRAGGTDTQYF
TRBJ1-1 | NA | TRBV6-5 | NA | CASSLNRELNTEAFF
TRBJ2-1 | few | TRBV29-1 | NA | CSVEVLASYNEQFF
TRBJ1-2 | NA | TRBV9 | NA | CASSPPLGPYGYTF
TRBJ2-6 | NA | TRBV4-2 | NA | CASSQDLLGANVLTF
TRBJ2-3 | few | TRBV7-2 | NA | CASSSQGGRSTDTQYF
TRBJ2-7 | few | TRBV5-1 | NA | CASSLGRSGDEQYF
TRBJ2-7 | few | TRBV4-2 | NA | CASSQADSRVYEQYF
TRBJ2-7 | NA | TRBV6-1 | TRBD1 | CASSEVGGALYEQYF
TRBJ2-7 | NA | TRBV10-3 | TRBD2 | CAIAGGGDEQYF
TRBJ1-5 | few | TRBV10-3 | TRBD1 | CATGTGGNQPQHF
TRBJ2-7 | few | TRBV6-1 | TRBD1 | CASSEATGGGEQYF
TRBJ2-7 | few | TRBV28 | NA | CASSSPRYEQYF
TRBJ2-5 | many | TRBV27 | NA | CASSSLQETQYF
TRBJ1-5 | few | TRBV7-2 | TRBD1 | CASSLQGDQPQHF
TRBJ1-5 | few | TRBV10-3 | TRBD1 | CAISESGSQGGNQPQHF
TRBJ2-7 | few | TRBV19 | NA | CASKGDEQYF
TRBJ2-3 | NA | TRBV25-1 | NA | CASSDLRGTDTQYF
TRBJ2-1 | few | TRBV5-1 | TRBD1 | CASSPGQGYSYNEQFF
TRBJ1-5 | few | TRBV30 | NA | CAWSVDLGPLPQHF
TRBJ2-7 | few | TRBV6-5 | NA | CASSYWPSSYEQYF
TRBJ2-5 | many | TRBV4-2 | TRBD2 | CASSLGAGNGLETQYF
TRBJ2-5 | NA | TRBV5-4 | TRBD1 | CASSPGQGQETQYF
TRBJ2-3 | few | TRBV14 | NA | CASSQTGGPKSTDTQYF
TRBJ2-2 | NA | TRBV9 | TRBD1 | CASSVDGGQGDTVELFF
TRBJ1-4 | few | TRBV5-4 | NA | CASSLAQQGSEKLFF
TRBJ2-7 | few | TRBV30 | NA | CAWSVKAGEQYF
TRBJ2-2 | NA | TRBV4-2 | TRBD2 | CASSTRTSGLNTGELFF